The 26 T cell receptor beta chains reported below all come from one sample, sequenced in a study of cytomegalovirus exposure and HLA in healthy donors. The PCR was carried out with 60 Vbeta primers and 13 Jbeta primers. This table comes from immunoSEQ multiplex PCR, and its TCRdb copy is limited to in-frame clones, with some not included. In the table there are about 200,000 clones, 70% to 85% of which are singletons. The sample comprised PBMCs. Every receptor here comes from a man aged 40-55 years in good health and CMV-seropositive.

The rearrangement uses TRBV4-1 and TRBJ2-2; no firm D call. CDR1 is MGHRA and CDR2 is YSYEKL in the germline V gene. CDR3 length: 17 residues. Trimming shortened V by 1 base and J by 5 bases, and 17 bases separated the two germline ends. The CDR3 spells CASSQGSRTDGTGELFF. CDR3 in DNA: TGCGCCAGCAGCCAAGGGAGTCGCACCGACGGGACCGGGGAGCTGTTTTTT.

This clone showed up just a few times. V is TRBV4-2 and J is TRBJ1-1; 7 bases are a match to TRBD1. Germline trimming cut 4 bases from V and 5 bases from J; bases unmatched to any gene: 10. Germline CDR1 LGHNA, CDR2 YNFKEQ. This CDR3 comprises 15 residues. DNA of the CDR3: TGTGCCAGCAGCCCAACTCCCAGGGGGGTTACTGAAGCTTTCTTT. As protein: CASSPTPRGVTEAFF.

V is TRBV28 and J is TRBJ1-5, with D unresolved. This CDR3 is built from 14 residues. The V end was cut by 5 bases, the J end by 10 bases, with 18 bases between. Germline loops: CDR1 MDHEN, CDR2 SYDVKM. The CDR3 DNA is TGTGCCAGCAGTCCTCGGGCGGGCTTTGGACCCCAGCATTTT. Translating gives CASSPRAGFGPQHF. The full variable domain, rest sourced from reference TRBV28 and TRBJ1-5, is DVKVTQSSRYLVKRTGEKVFLECVQDMDHENMFWYRQDPGLGLRLIYFSYDVKMKEKGDIPEGYSVSREKKERFSLILESASTNQTSMYLCASSPRAGFGPQHFGDGTRLSIL.

V gene TRBV6-6 combines with J gene TRBJ2-5; 8 bases map to TRBD2. This CDR3 comprises 13 residues. Germline CDR1 MNHNY, CDR2 SVGAGI (reference sequence). The trim removed 7 bases at V and 4 bases at J, leaving 5 bases unmatched. CDR3 DNA: TGTGCCAGCATCCTCGGGGGGGGAGAGACCCAGTACTTC. This codes for CASILGGGETQYF.

This chain uses TRBV29-1 with TRBJ2-3, with D hard to call. Trimming took 2 bases from V and 6 from J, leaving 3 bases between them. The CDR3 totals 10 residues. Germline lookup yields CDR1 SQVTM and CDR2 ANQGSEA. CDR3 DNA: TGCAGCGTTGAATCTGATACGCAGTATTTT. Translating gives CSVESDTQYF.

The V call is TRBV4-3, the J call TRBJ2-3, with a weak D call TRBD2 (6 bases). Between the trimmed V and J ends, which lost 0 bases and 4 bases, there was a span of 14 bases. The germline gives CDR1 LGHNA, CDR2 YSLEER. This CDR3 is built from 16 residues. The CDR3 spells CASSQDPLAWADTQYF. The CDR3 region has the DNA TGCGCCAGCAGCCAAGATCCCCTAGCGTGGGCAGATACGCAGTATTTT.

The chain employs TRBV21-1 and TRBJ2-3; no check of the table's D call, TRBD2, against the DNA was made. TRBV21-1 is termed a pseudogene. The CDR3 contains 19 residues. CDR3 in amino acids: CASSKACRGGRSRTDTQYF. The CDR3 nucleotides are TGTGCCAGCAGCAAAGCCTGCCGGGGGGGTCGGTCGCGCACAGATACGCAGTATTTT.

This chain connects TRBV5-1 to TRBJ2-1; D not certain. This CDR3 spans 14 amino acids. Germline CDR1 is SGHRS and CDR2 is YFSETQ. Trimming removed 4 bases from V and 4 bases from J, with 12 bases in between. DNA for the CDR3: TGCGCCAGCAGCCCCGTTCCGGGTTACAATGAGCAGTTCTTC. Residues: CASSPVPGYNEQFF.

This clone was counted between two and nine times. J is TRBJ1-5 and V is TRBV6-6; 7 bases agree with TRBD1. CDR1 MNHNY and CDR2 SVGAGI come from the germline V gene (reference sequence). The ends lost 9 bases at V and 0 bases at J; junction bases unmatched: 5. The CDR3 spans 14 residues. The CDR3 loop is CASSGTASNQPQHF. The CDR3 DNA sequence: TGTGCCAGTTCCGGGACAGCTAGCAATCAGCCCCAGCATTTT.

This chain connects TRBV18 to TRBJ2-1, with D maybe TRBD1 (7 bases). This CDR3 has 13 amino acids. V shed 3 bases and J shed 6 bases, with 9 bases lying between them. Germline V gene sequence: CDR1 KGHSH, CDR2 LQKENI. CDR3 in amino acids: CASSPRGANEQFF. The CDR3 DNA reads TGTGCCAGCTCACCCAGGGGGGCCAATGAGCAGTTCTTC.

This chain connects TRBV5-1 to TRBJ2-1, with TRBD2 matching 12 bases. The CDR3 contains 15 residues. The V segment lost 0 bases and the J segment 9 bases; nucleotides outside the gene matches: 4. Germline V CDR1 and CDR2: SGHRS, YFSETQ. Written as DNA, the CDR3 is TGCGCCAGCAGCTTGGTGGCTAGCGGGAGGGTTGAGCAGTTCTTC. It translates to CASSLVASGRVEQFF. Variable domain in full (rest from reference TRBV5-1 and TRBJ2-1): KAGVTQTPRYLIKTRGQQVTLSCSPISGHRSVSWYQQTPGQGLQFLFEYFSETQRNKGNFPGRFSGRQFSNSRSEMNVSTLELGDSALYLCASSLVASGRVEQFFGPGTRLTVL.

The rearrangement uses TRBV2 and TRBJ2-1, with D unclear. Trimming cost V 4 bases and J 3 bases, with 7 bases left between them. Germline-derived CDR1 and CDR2 are SNHLY and FYNNEI. The CDR3 totals 13 residues. DNA for the CDR3: TGTGCCAGCAGTGGGGCAGACTACAATGAGCAGTTCTTC. Its protein product is CASSGADYNEQFF. The whole variable domain, filled in from reference TRBV2 and TRBJ2-1, reads EPEVTQTPSHQVTQMGQEVILRCVPISNHLYFYWYRQILGQKVEFLVSFYNNEISEKSEIFDDQFSVERPDGSNFTLKIRSTKLEDSAMYFCASSGADYNEQFFGPGTRLTVL.

The V gene is TRBV27, the J gene TRBJ2-7, with 12 bases lining up with TRBD2. Per the germline V gene, CDR1 is MNHEY and CDR2 is SMNVEV (reference sequence). Trimming took 3 bases from V and 0 from J; bases not matched to a gene: 15. This CDR3 is built from 20 residues. The CDR3 region is CASSLPRTATSGSHSYEQYF. The CDR3 DNA sequence: TGTGCCAGCAGTTTGCCCCGGACAGCGACTAGCGGGAGCCACTCCTACGAGCAGTACTTC.

This chain links TRBV5-1 with TRBJ2-1, with 7 bases identical to TRBD1. There are 16 residues in the CDR3. CDR1 is SGHRS, CDR2 YFSETQ, per germline. Trimming at V came to 0 bases and at J to 4 bases, leaving 7 bases not matched to a gene. The DNA for the CDR3 is TGCGCCAGCAGCTTGGTGGGGACAGAGTCTTACAATGAGCAGTTCTTC. Translating gives CASSLVGTESYNEQFF.

This chain uses TRBV29-1 with TRBJ2-1; 7 bases fit TRBD2. J was trimmed by 4 bases and V by 4 bases; bases with no gene match: 4. CDR3 length: 13 residues. Germline-derived CDR1 and CDR2 are SQVTM and ANQGSEA. CDR3 in DNA: TGCAGCGTTGCAGTGGGGGGGTACAATGAGCAGTTCTTC. Translation: CSVAVGGYNEQFF.

The gene calls are TRBV6-1 and TRBJ2-3; TRBD2 matches at 10 bases. Trimming cost V 2 bases and J 2 bases; bases outside gene matches: 16. Germline V lookup: CDR1 MNHNS, CDR2 SASEGT. The CDR3 length is 20 residues. CDR3 amino acids: CASSERNSGGPKAFTDTQYF. For the CDR3, the DNA is TGTGCCAGCAGTGAAAGGAATAGCGGGGGGCCGAAAGCCTTCACAGATACGCAGTATTTT.

The chain is built from TRBV7-8 and TRBJ2-3; 12 positions agree with TRBD2. The CDR3 is made up of 20 amino acids. V gave up 5 bases and J gave up 0 bases; unmatched junction bases: 15. Germline V gene sequence: CDR1 SGHVS, CDR2 FQNEAQ. CDR3 bases: TGTGCCAGCAGCGCCCCCCTTTACCTAGCGGGGGGGCCTAGCACAGATACGCAGTATTTT. Translation gives CASSAPLYLAGGPSTDTQYF. Complete variable domain (other parts from reference TRBV7-8 and TRBJ2-3): GAGVSQSPRYKVAKRGQDVALRCDPISGHVSLFWYQQALGQGPEFLTYFQNEAQLDKSGLPSDRFFAERPEGSVSTLKIQRTQQEDSAVYLCASSAPLYLAGGPSTDTQYFGPGTRLTVL.

This chain joins TRBV5-1 and TRBJ2-5; TRBD1 aligns across 12 bases. The CDR3 sequence is 17 residues long. Trimming removed 0 bases from V and 3 bases from J; junction bases left unmatched: 6. The V gene's germline CDR1 is SGHRS and CDR2 YFSETQ. CDR3 residues: CASSLGPGTGGEETQYF. The CDR3 nucleotides read TGCGCCAGCAGCTTGGGTCCCGGGACAGGGGGCGAAGAGACCCAGTACTTC.

The V and J genes are TRBV4-1 and TRBJ2-1, with D perhaps matching TRBD2 (6 bases). There are 15 residues in the CDR3. Germline assignment: CDR1 MGHRA and CDR2 YSYEKL. The ends were cut back, 0 bases at V and 8 bases at J, with 14 bases in the middle. CDR3 in amino acids: CASSQDLAREYEQFF. The CDR3 nucleotides are TGCGCCAGCAGCCAAGACCTAGCGAGGGAGTATGAGCAGTTCTTC.

The rearrangement uses TRBV4-3 and TRBJ1-4; D unresolved. V was trimmed by 3 bases and J by 8 bases, leaving 7 bases between them. The CDR3 extends over 12 amino acids. Germline V gene data show CDR1 as LGHNA and CDR2 as YSLEER. The CDR3 bases are TGCGCCAGCAGCCATGTCGGGGAAAAACTGTTTTTT. Encoded protein: CASSHVGEKLFF.

The chain employs TRBV5-1 and TRBJ2-4; D call uncertain. The V gene's germline CDR1 is SGHRS and CDR2 YFSETQ. V shed 0 bases and J shed 1 base, with 11 bases lying between them. CDR3 length: 16 residues. CDR3 DNA: TGCGCCAGCAGCTTGGGCCATTCCGAGGCCAAAAACATTCAGTACTTC. Translated, it gives CASSLGHSEAKNIQYF.

The chain is built from TRBV5-4 and TRBJ2-1, with D possibly matching TRBD2 (6 bases). V lost 1 base, J lost 3 bases, and 8 bases lay in between. From germline, CDR1 is SGHNT and CDR2 YYREEE (reference sequence). The CDR3 contains 14 residues. CDR3 nucleotide sequence: TGTGCCAGCAGCTTGAGTAGCGGCTACAATGAGCAGTTCTTC. Protein sequence: CASSLSSGYNEQFF.

This clone was recorded once. Written as DNA, the CDR3 is TGTGCCAGCAGCTCGGGACTAGCGGGCCTCTCCTACGAGCAGTACTTC. This gives the protein CASSSGLAGLSYEQYF. The V and J genes are TRBV5-5 and TRBJ2-7, with 12 bases fitting TRBD2. The CDR3 is made up of 16 amino acids. V gave up 3 bases and J gave up 0 bases; unmatched junction bases: 4. Germline loops: CDR1 SGHKS, CDR2 YYEKEE (reference sequence). Combining the CDR3 with reference TRBV5-5 and TRBJ2-7 gives the whole variable domain DAGVTQSPTHLIKTRGQQVTLRCSPISGHKSVSWYQQVLGQGPQFIFQYYEKEERGRGNFPDRFSARQFPNYSSELNVNALLLGDSALYLCASSSGLAGLSYEQYFGPGTRLTVT.

This chain uses TRBV14 with TRBJ1-3; D ambiguous. This CDR3 contains 14 residues. The V end lost 1 base, the J end lost 5 bases, and 9 bases lay between the germline ends. Germline CDR1 is SGHDN and CDR2 is FVKESK. CDR3 region: CASSQGRGRNTIYF. The CDR3, as DNA: TGTGCCAGCAGCCAAGGGCGGGGTAGAAACACCATATATTTT.

The chain uses TRBV7-3 and TRBJ1-1, with 7 nucleotides matching TRBD1. V trimming: 2 bases; J trimming: 2 bases; junction bases outside the gene matches: 5. Germline V gene sequence: CDR1 SGHTA, CDR2 FQGTGA. This CDR3 spans 15 amino acids. The CDR3 is CASSLEGAFNTEAFF. CDR3 in DNA: TGTGCCAGCAGCTTAGAGGGGGCATTTAACACTGAAGCTTTCTTT.

The J gene is TRBJ2-7, the V gene TRBV5-1, with unresolved D. Germline V gene sequence: CDR1 SGHRS, CDR2 YFSETQ. V dropped 0 bases and J dropped 3 bases, with 7 bases sitting between them. The CDR3 loop spans 13 amino acids. CDR3 DNA sequence: TGCGCCAGCAGCTTGGACAGTATCTACGAGCAGTACTTC. It translates to CASSLDSIYEQYF.